This TCR beta chain appears in the sequencing data of a study of shared clonotypes between healthy human individuals. Study-level results: Sorted-subset samples were not fully sequenced, rarefaction indicated.

It was CD45RO-negative cells, positively selected for CCR7, that made up naive CD8 cells, with terminally differentiated effector memory CD45RA+ cells excluded. Points on this clone: Its antigen is not known.

Sequencing was performed with immunoSEQ multiplex PCR; in TCRdb, only in-frame clones are kept and a portion is missing. The data hold about 2.1 million clones, with around 93% observed a single time. This TCR derives from a man between 18 and 29 years old in good health. Some clones in this sample may be carry-over from other donors' samples. Material for sequencing was naive CD8+ T cells from PBMCs.

DNA for the CDR3: TGTGCCAGCAGCCCAGGTCAGGGGGTCCCCTACGAGCAGTACTTC. Residues: CASSPGQGVPYEQYF. The chain has TRBV5-5 and TRBJ2-7; 7 bases fit TRBD1. The CDR3 covers 15 residues. CDR1 and CDR2 (germline): SGHKS, YYEKEE (reference sequence). After removal of 4 bases from V and 2 bases from J, the junction contained 9 bases not matched to a gene.